The clone carrying this T cell receptor beta chain was detected a few times. Its target is not known. The data belong to a study of post-analysis software for immune sequencing data. Background on the study: The disease courses spanned relapsing-remitting, secondary progressive and progressive-relapsing forms of multiple sclerosis. Study-level findings and limits: Comparison with controls showed significantly lower normalized Chao1 diversity in multiple sclerosis patients. Samples made in the same batch grouped tightly together by F measure.

Built from TCR beta cDNA, the libraries had unique molecular identifiers in them. About half a million cDNA molecules were recovered from an input of about 0.9 to 11 million T cells. From the PCR reads, TCRdb called clonotypes with MiXCR, one entry per CDR3 protein. The sample carries hundreds of thousands of distinct CDR3 sequences, less than 35% recorded once. The clonotype was recovered from a girl aged 10 to 17 with multiple sclerosis. The sequenced material came from blood.

The CDR3 DNA is TGCGCCAGCAGCTTGACCGACATGGGCTATGGCTACACCTTC. The encoded protein is CASSLTDMGYGYTF. The V gene is TRBV5-1, the J gene TRBJ1-2; D gene unclear. V lost 1 base and J lost 4, with 11 bases in between. The CDR3 loop spans 14 amino acids. The germline CDR1 and CDR2 sequences are SGHRS and YFSETQ.